This is a list of T cell receptor beta chains from one sample in a study of response to subunit inactivated influenza vaccine. TCRdb re-derived calls from the RT-PCR reads in MiXCR, one entry per CDR3 protein. The sample gives about 190,000 distinct CDR3 sequences, roughly 14% of which show up once; approximately 27% is in the top ten. Source: CD8+ T cells sorted from PBMCs, taken around 5 days after vaccination. The source is a man between 45 and 60 years old who received an inactivated influenza vaccine. Both conserved end residues are part of each CDR3. The order of the fields is V gene, J gene, D gene, clone size, CDR3 DNA, CDR3 protein. D genes are given only for firm matches. Clone size appears in some rows only: once, few, many, or a class for an expanded clone.

TRBV6-2/TRBV6-3	TRBJ2-4	-	-	TGTGCCAGCAGTTCCCAAGCCAAAAACATTCAGTACTTC	CASSSQAKNIQYF
TRBV6-6	TRBJ2-1	-	-	TGTGCCAGCCTCCTGGCTAACAAGCAGTTCTTC	CASLLANKQFF
TRBV20-1	TRBJ2-7	-	-	TGCAGTGCTAGGGCACCATCCAAGTTCTACGAGCAGTACTTC	CSARAPSKFYEQYF
TRBV14	TRBJ2-1	-	-	TGTGCCAGCAGCCAAGATCCGAAAAAGGGACTTCCAAACAATGAGCAGTTCTTC	CASSQDPKKGLPNNEQFF
TRBV7-9	TRBJ1-6	-	-	TGTGCCAGCAGCGAAGGGGGTTGGAATTCACCCCTCCACTTT	CASSEGGWNSPLHF
TRBV11-2	TRBJ2-7	-	-	TGTGCCAGCAGCTTAGGAAGTACCTACGAGCAGTACTTC	CASSLGSTYEQYF
TRBV12-3/TRBV12-4	TRBJ1-1	-	-	TGTGCCAGCAGGGGGACCGTCGCTTTCTTT	CASRGTVAFF
TRBV28	TRBJ2-3	-	-	TGTGCCAGCAGTTTGGGGGGGGGCACTAGCACAGATACGCAGTATTTT	CASSLGGGTSTDTQYF
TRBV11-2	TRBJ2-2	-	-	TGTGCCAGCATTGGACTCTCGAGGGGGGTTCGGAACACCGGGGAGCTGTTTTTT	CASIGLSRGVRNTGELFF
TRBV12-3/TRBV12-4	TRBJ1-5	-	-	TGTGCCAGCAGTCACGACAATCAGCCCCAGCATTTT	CASSHDNQPQHF
TRBV6-1	TRBJ2-1	TRBD2	-	TGTGCCAGCAGCCTCACTAGCGGGAGGGCCCATGAGCAGTTCTTC	CASSLTSGRAHEQFF
TRBV9	TRBJ2-3	-	few	TGTGCCAGCAGCGGACACACAGATACGCAGTATTTT	CASSGHTDTQYF
TRBV11-1	TRBJ2-1	TRBD1	-	TGTGCCAGCAGCCCCCGACAGGGGCGGGTTGAGCAGCCATACAATGAGCAGTTCTTC	CASSPRQGRVEQPYNEQFF
TRBV28	TRBJ2-3	TRBD2	-	TGTGCCAGCAGTTCGCTGGTCAATTCACTAGCGAGGAACACAGATACGCAGTATTTT	CASSSLVNSLARNTDTQYF
TRBV12-3/TRBV12-4	TRBJ1-2	TRBD1	-	TGTGCCAGCAGTTCCGGGACAGGGCTATTCTATGGCTACACCTTC	CASSSGTGLFYGYTF
TRBV5-2	TRBJ2-1	-	-	TGTGCCATGGGCCCCGGGCTCGCGGGAGGCCCCTCCTACAATGAGCAGTTCTTC	CAMGPGLAGGPSYNEQFF
TRBV7-2	TRBJ2-1	TRBD2	-	TGTGCCAGCAGCTTAGTGTTGGGGACTAGCGGGGGCAATGAGCAGTTCTTC	CASSLVLGTSGGNEQFF
TRBV20-1	TRBJ2-7	-	once	TGCAGTGCCCGACCGCGGGTCTCCTACGAGCAGTACTTC	CSARPRVSYEQYF
TRBV20-1	TRBJ2-1	TRBD2	-	TGCTGTGCTAGCAAGGCTAGCGGGGGGACCTACAATGAGCAGTTCTTC	CCASKASGGTYNEQFF
TRBV25-1	TRBJ2-6	-	few	TGTGCCAGCAGTGAGGTCGACAGGTTCCGCTCTGGGGCCAACGTCCTGACTTTC	CASSEVDRFRSGANVLTF
TRBV7-9	TRBJ2-5	TRBD2	few	TGTGCCAGCAGCATCCCACTAGCGCACCAAGAGACCCAGTACTTC	CASSIPLAHQETQYF
TRBV7-8	TRBJ1-1	-	many	TGTGCCAGCAGCTTTGAGGTAGCAGGGGCCACTGAAGCTTTCTTT	CASSFEVAGATEAFF
TRBV4-3	TRBJ2-7	-	-	TGCGCCAGCAGCCAAGATGTTTCAGGGTTATACGAGCAGTACTTC	CASSQDVSGLYEQYF
TRBV5-1	TRBJ1-1	-	-	TGCGCCAGCAGCCCCGACAGTTCGACTGAAGCTTTCTTT	CASSPDSSTEAFF
TRBV7-6	TRBJ1-1	TRBD1	-	TGTGCCAGCAGCTCGGACAGGGGCGGCACTGAAGCTTTCTTT	CASSSDRGGTEAFF
TRBV20-1	TRBJ2-6	TRBD1	few	TGCAGTGCTAGGGGAGAGGGGACAGGCTTCTCTGGGGCCAACGTCCTGACTTTC	CSARGEGTGFSGANVLTF
TRBV4-2	TRBJ2-5	TRBD2	-	TGTGCCAGCAGCCGACTAGCGCTACAAGAGACCCAGTACTTC	CASSRLALQETQYF
TRBV15	TRBJ2-7	TRBD2	few	TGTGCCACCCGAAGGACTAGCGGGAGTTACGAGCAGTACTTC	CATRRTSGSYEQYF
TRBV7-2	TRBJ2-7	-	-	TGTGCCAGCAGCTTTGCGGCACTCTCCTACGAGCAGTACTTC	CASSFAALSYEQYF
TRBV9	TRBJ2-2	-	few	TGTGCCAGCAGCGTAGTGCAGAGCCCTTACGCGAACACCGGGGAGCTGTTTTTT	CASSVVQSPYANTGELFF
TRBV6-1	TRBJ2-3	-	-	TGTGCCAGCAGTGAACTAGCGCTTAGCACAGATACGCAGTATTTT	CASSELALSTDTQYF
TRBV13	TRBJ2-5	TRBD2	few	TGTGCCAGCAGCTTTCAGCGGGAGGGCGCAGAGACCCAGTACTTC	CASSFQREGAETQYF
TRBV5-1	TRBJ2-2	-	many	TGCGCCAGCAGCTTGACACAGGGAACCGGGGAGCTGTTTTTT	CASSLTQGTGELFF
TRBV6-1	TRBJ2-1	TRBD1	few	TGTGCCAGTACCGGGACAGGGTACAATGAGCAGTTCTTC	CASTGTGYNEQFF
TRBV27	TRBJ2-7	TRBD1	many	TGTGCCAGCAGTTTAGTAGGACAGGGTTCATCGGACGAGCAGTACTTC	CASSLVGQGSSDEQYF
TRBV15	TRBJ2-7	TRBD1	few	TGTGCCACCAGCAGAGGACAGGGGATCCACGAGCAGTACTTC	CATSRGQGIHEQYF
TRBV9	TRBJ2-1	TRBD2	-	TGTGCCAGCAGCGTAGGACTAGCGGGGGGATATGAGCAGTTCTTC	CASSVGLAGGYEQFF
TRBV12-3/TRBV12-4	TRBJ1-1	TRBD1	-	TGTGCCAGCAGTTTGGGTCAGGGGGTATACACTGAAGCTTTCTTT	CASSLGQGVYTEAFF
TRBV29-1	TRBJ2-1	-	few	TGCAGCGTTGCGGCGGACAATGAGCAGTTCTTC	CSVAADNEQFF
TRBV9	TRBJ2-1	TRBD2	-	TGTGCCAGCAGCGTAGCTCAAGCTAGCGGGGCCTACAATGAGCAGTTCTTC	CASSVAQASGAYNEQFF
TRBV20-1	TRBJ2-1	TRBD2	many	TGCAGTGCTAGGGAACTAGCGTTCCCCGGGGGCAATGAGCAGTTCTTC	CSARELAFPGGNEQFF
TRBV20-1	TRBJ2-3	TRBD2	-	TGCTGTGCTAGAGAAAGCAGACTAGCTGATTATCCAGATACGCAGTATTTT	CCARESRLADYPDTQYF
TRBV28	TRBJ2-1	TRBD2	few	TGTGCCAGCAGTTTTGTGACTAGCGGGATGAAATGGTCCTACAATGAGCAGTTCTTC	CASSFVTSGMKWSYNEQFF
TRBV18	TRBJ2-5	-	-	TGTGCCAGCTCACCGCCAGGAACGCAAGAGACCCAGTACTTC	CASSPPGTQETQYF
TRBV4-3	TRBJ2-7	-	many	TGCGCCAGCAGCCCTTCGGACAGAGGGTACGAGCAGTACTTC	CASSPSDRGYEQYF
TRBV4-2	TRBJ1-5	TRBD1	-	TGTGCCAGCAGCCAGGGGGACAGTATCAATCAGCCCCAGCATTTT	CASSQGDSINQPQHF
TRBV9	TRBJ1-2	-	-	TGTGCCAGCAGCGAGGGGGGGCAAGCCTATGGCTACACCTTC	CASSEGGQAYGYTF
TRBV6-1	TRBJ2-3	TRBD1	few	TGTGCCAGCAGGAGGGACAGGGGAAGCACAGATACGCAGTATTTT	CASRRDRGSTDTQYF